Listed below are T cell receptor beta chains from one sample, sequenced in a study of siplizumab effects on memory and regulatory T cells. Produced via immunoSEQ multiplex PCR; TCRdb's table is partial and in-frame only. The sample contains approximately 110,000 clones, under 95% of which appear only once. Sequences were obtained from Tregs sorted from blood. These receptors all stem from a human donor in good health. The CDR3 runs from the conserved cysteine through the conserved F or W. D genes are given only for firm matches. Some rows mark clone size as missing; the rest say once, few, many or name a class of expanded clone.

j_gene: TRBJ2-5
abundance: -
d_gene: TRBD2
v_gene: TRBV11-3
CDR3nt: TGTGCCAGCAGCCTGGGACTAGCGGAACAAGAGACCCAGTACTTC
CDR3aa: CASSLGLAEQETQYF

j_gene: TRBJ2-1
abundance: -
d_gene: -
v_gene: TRBV5-4
CDR3nt: TGTGCCAGCAGCCCCATGGGGTCCCACAATGAGCAGTTCTTC
CDR3aa: CASSPMGSHNEQFF

j_gene: TRBJ1-6
abundance: -
d_gene: -
v_gene: TRBV29-1
CDR3nt: TGCAGCGTGGGGTGGGACGCTAATTCACCCCTCCACTTT
CDR3aa: CSVGWDANSPLHF

j_gene: TRBJ2-3
abundance: few
d_gene: -
v_gene: TRBV6-5
CDR3nt: TGTGCCAGCCGGACTACCCAAAACACAGATACGCAGTATTTT
CDR3aa: CASRTTQNTDTQYF

j_gene: TRBJ2-7
abundance: once
d_gene: -
v_gene: TRBV6-5
CDR3nt: TGTGCCAGCAGCCGCGACAGTGCCTACGAGCAGTACTTC
CDR3aa: CASSRDSAYEQYF

j_gene: TRBJ2-3
abundance: -
d_gene: -
v_gene: TRBV4-1
CDR3nt: TGCGCCAGCAGCCAAACGGGGGCAGCCCTCGGCACAGATACGCAGTATTTT
CDR3aa: CASSQTGAALGTDTQYF

j_gene: TRBJ1-2
abundance: once
d_gene: TRBD1
v_gene: TRBV6-5
CDR3nt: TGTGCCAGCAGTCCTAACAGGGGGACAGGGTCGGGCTACACCTTC
CDR3aa: CASSPNRGTGSGYTF

j_gene: TRBJ2-1
abundance: -
d_gene: -
v_gene: TRBV5-1
CDR3nt: TGCGCCAGCAGCTTCCAACCGGGGCTTTTGAATGAGCAGTTCTTC
CDR3aa: CASSFQPGLLNEQFF

j_gene: TRBJ1-3
abundance: -
d_gene: -
v_gene: TRBV6-1
CDR3nt: TGTGCCAGCAAGAGGGACCTCTCTGGAAACACCATATATTTT
CDR3aa: CASKRDLSGNTIYF

j_gene: TRBJ1-1
abundance: few
d_gene: -
v_gene: TRBV30
CDR3nt: TGTGCCTGGAGCGCCTGGTCGGGTGAAGCTTTCTTT
CDR3aa: CAWSAWSGEAFF

j_gene: TRBJ2-2
abundance: -
d_gene: -
v_gene: TRBV9
CDR3nt: TGTGCCAGCAGCGTAGCAGGTTACACCGGGGAGCTGTTTTTT
CDR3aa: CASSVAGYTGELFF

j_gene: TRBJ1-2
abundance: once
d_gene: -
v_gene: TRBV21-1
CDR3nt: TGTGCCAGCAACTACGGGGGATACAGATCGACTAAGAACTATGGCTACACCTTC
CDR3aa: CASNYGGYRSTKNYGYTF

j_gene: TRBJ1-2
abundance: -
d_gene: -
v_gene: TRBV5-1
CDR3nt: TGCGCCAGCAGCTGGTCGCAGGGTAACTACTATGGCTACACCTTC
CDR3aa: CASSWSQGNYYGYTF

j_gene: TRBJ1-4
abundance: -
d_gene: -
v_gene: TRBV5-1
CDR3nt: TGCGCCAGCCGACAGGAATTTAATGAAAAACTGTTTTTT
CDR3aa: CASRQEFNEKLFF

j_gene: TRBJ2-7
abundance: -
d_gene: TRBD1
v_gene: TRBV9
CDR3nt: TGTGCCAGCAGCGTAACAGGGGCCTACGAGCAGTACTTC
CDR3aa: CASSVTGAYEQYF

j_gene: TRBJ2-7
abundance: -
d_gene: -
v_gene: TRBV5-5
CDR3nt: TGTGCCAGCAGCTTTGGATCCTACGAGCAGTACTTC
CDR3aa: CASSFGSYEQYF

j_gene: TRBJ2-3
abundance: once
d_gene: -
v_gene: TRBV10-2
CDR3nt: TGCGCCAGCAGTGGCCCCGAGGCCAAAACGCAGTATTTT
CDR3aa: CASSGPEAKTQYF

j_gene: TRBJ2-5
abundance: -
d_gene: TRBD2
v_gene: TRBV9
CDR3nt: TGTGCCAGCAGCGTGGGAGCGGGGGGTACGGAGACCCAGTACTTC
CDR3aa: CASSVGAGGTETQYF

j_gene: TRBJ2-3
abundance: -
d_gene: -
v_gene: TRBV10-2
CDR3nt: TGCGCCAGCTCACTACCTCTAGCTTATCCTAGCACAGATACGCAGTATTTT
CDR3aa: CASSLPLAYPSTDTQYF

j_gene: TRBJ1-1
abundance: -
d_gene: TRBD1
v_gene: TRBV19
CDR3nt: TGTGCCATCACGGACAGGGTGGGTACTGAAGCTTTCTTT
CDR3aa: CAITDRVGTEAFF

j_gene: TRBJ2-1
abundance: -
d_gene: -
v_gene: TRBV5-8
CDR3nt: TGTGCCAGCACCCCACCCTTCAGGGCCCATTTCTTC
CDR3aa: CASTPPFRAHFF

j_gene: TRBJ2-7
abundance: -
d_gene: -
v_gene: TRBV12-5
CDR3nt: TGTGCTAGTGGTTTGGTACGGGGGGAGCAGTACTTC
CDR3aa: CASGLVRGEQYF

j_gene: TRBJ1-2
abundance: once
d_gene: -
v_gene: TRBV11-2
CDR3nt: TGTGCCAGCAACCCACGGGTTCAGGCCTATGGCTACACCTTC
CDR3aa: CASNPRVQAYGYTF

j_gene: TRBJ2-7
abundance: -
d_gene: -
v_gene: TRBV6-1
CDR3nt: TGTGCCAGCAGCCAGAACTACGAGCAGTACTTC
CDR3aa: CASSQNYEQYF

j_gene: TRBJ2-3
abundance: -
d_gene: -
v_gene: TRBV5-1
CDR3nt: TGCGCCAGCAGCGAAGCAGCGGTCACAGATACGCAGTATTTT
CDR3aa: CASSEAAVTDTQYF

j_gene: TRBJ2-7
abundance: few
d_gene: TRBD1
v_gene: TRBV7-2
CDR3nt: TGTGCCAGCGCGGACAGGACCTCCTACGAGCAGTACTTC
CDR3aa: CASADRTSYEQYF

j_gene: TRBJ2-4
abundance: -
d_gene: -
v_gene: TRBV2
CDR3nt: TGTGCCAGCAGTGGTAGAACTCTCGTGGGGACCGGTCAGTACTTC
CDR3aa: CASSGRTLVGTGQYF

j_gene: TRBJ1-2
abundance: -
d_gene: TRBD1
v_gene: TRBV19
CDR3nt: TGTGCCAGTAGTCGGGACAGCGCTAACTATGGCTACACCTTC
CDR3aa: CASSRDSANYGYTF

j_gene: TRBJ2-3
abundance: -
d_gene: -
v_gene: TRBV11-2
CDR3nt: TGTGCCAGCAGCCCCTGGGGGGCGACTTTCACAGATACGCAGTATTTT
CDR3aa: CASSPWGATFTDTQYF

j_gene: TRBJ2-6
abundance: -
d_gene: -
v_gene: TRBV5-1
CDR3nt: TGCGCCAGCTCAGGCTCTGGGGCCAACGTCCTGACTTTC
CDR3aa: CASSGSGANVLTF

j_gene: TRBJ1-3
abundance: -
d_gene: -
v_gene: TRBV7-9
CDR3nt: TGTGCCAGCAGCTTAGGGGCAGGGATCCTCTCTGGAAACACCATATATTTT
CDR3aa: CASSLGAGILSGNTIYF

j_gene: TRBJ2-1
abundance: -
d_gene: -
v_gene: TRBV2
CDR3nt: TGTGCCAGCAGTCAGGTCCCCTACAATGAGCAGTTCTTC
CDR3aa: CASSQVPYNEQFF

j_gene: TRBJ2-1
abundance: -
d_gene: -
v_gene: TRBV5-3
CDR3nt: TGTGCCAGAAGCCCCCAGCCAGGGGCGGGGCGTAGAGATGAGCAGTTCTTC
CDR3aa: CARSPQPGAGRRDEQFF

j_gene: TRBJ2-2
abundance: once
d_gene: -
v_gene: TRBV7-3
CDR3nt: TGTGCCAGCAGCCCCCCCGGTGTGAACACCGGGGAGCTGTTTTTT
CDR3aa: CASSPPGVNTGELFF

j_gene: TRBJ2-5
abundance: -
d_gene: -
v_gene: TRBV5-1
CDR3nt: TGCGCCAGCAGCGCGGGCGGGGCGAATCGGGAGACCCAGTACTTC
CDR3aa: CASSAGGANRETQYF

j_gene: TRBJ1-2
abundance: -
d_gene: -
v_gene: TRBV9
CDR3nt: TGTGCCAGCAGCCCGGGGGGGGCAGGGCCCCTCCATGGCTACACCTTC
CDR3aa: CASSPGGAGPLHGYTF

j_gene: TRBJ1-1
abundance: -
d_gene: -
v_gene: TRBV5-1
CDR3nt: TGCGCCAGCAGCGTCGGGTTCTTGCCTGGGGGTGAAGCTTTCTTT
CDR3aa: CASSVGFLPGGEAFF

j_gene: TRBJ1-2
abundance: -
d_gene: -
v_gene: TRBV7-9
CDR3nt: TGTGCCACCTCGACGGGTCAAAACTATAACTATGGCTACACCTTC
CDR3aa: CATSTGQNYNYGYTF